These 3 T cell receptor beta chains were sequenced from one sample in a study of post-analysis software for immune sequencing data. Points from the study as a whole: Patients showed TRBV5-6, TRBV5-1 and TRBV20-1 among five TRBV segments more frequent than in controls.

Their cognate antigens are unknown. Prepared libraries of TCR beta cDNA carried unique molecular identifiers. TCRdb reanalysed the PCR reads using MiXCR and keeps one entry per CDR3 protein. Here the sample spans hundreds of thousands of distinct CDR3 sequences, roughly 27% being singletons. The sample taken for sequencing was blood. The source is a girl between 10 and 17 years old with multiple sclerosis.

The chain joins TRBV4-1 to TRBJ2-1; 8 positions agree with TRBD2. Germline V gives CDR1 MGHRA, CDR2 YSYEKL. The CDR3 covers 18 residues. Losses at the gene ends were 6 bases for V and 5 bases for J; bases not matched to a gene: 18. CDR3 sequence reads: CASSPLHPRSGGNNEQFF. CDR3 sequence (DNA): TGCGCCAGCAGTCCACTTCACCCTCGGAGCGGGGGCAACAATGAGCAGTTCTTC.

The gene calls are TRBV15 and TRBJ2-2; no firm D call. V was trimmed by 5 bases and J by 4 bases, leaving 14 bases between them. Germline V CDR1 and CDR2: LNHNV, YYDKDF (reference sequence). The CDR3 runs to 15 residues. CDR3 in DNA: TGTGCCACCAGCGGCCAATCGACCGGCACCGGGGAGCTGTTTTTT. It yields the protein CATSGQSTGTGELFF.

This chain connects TRBV6-7 to TRBJ2-7, with 14 bases aligning to TRBD2. TRBV6-7 is labeled an ORF, and its function is uncertain. V shed 9 bases, J shed 3 bases, and the junction held 4 bases outside the gene matches. There are 14 residues in the CDR3. CDR3 sequence (DNA): TGTGCCAGGAAAGGGACTAGCGGGGGCTACGAGCAGTACTTC. Amino acids: CARKGTSGGYEQYF.